The clone carrying this T cell receptor (beta chain) has a single count. The antigen is unknown. Primers used in a second PCR of about 6 to 11 cycles were a sample-barcoded 5' primer and a J-beta primer mix. No fewer than 2.5 million CDR3-containing paired-end reads came from each sample. MiXCR was run by TCRdb on the 5' RACE reads, yielding one entry per CDR3 protein. The sample yields 800,000 to 900,000 distinct CDR3 sequences, 62% seen once. The sample is drawn from a study of blood T cells in healthy people across ages. Whole-study findings and limits: In older individuals, TCR beta diversity per million T cells was lower, falling roughly linearly with age.

There are 14 residues in the CDR3. With 5 bases clipped from V and 10 bases from J, the junction kept 6 bases outside the gene matches. CDR1 SGHTA and CDR2 FQGTGA come from the germline V gene. This clonotype was sampled from a man aged 30 to 45 in good health. The sequenced sample consisted of blood. J is TRBJ2-1 and V is TRBV7-3, with 12 nucleotides matching TRBD2. In nucleotides, the CDR3 is TGTGCCAGCAGCGCCGCCGGGACTAGCGGGGAGCAGTTCTTC. As protein: CASSAAGTSGEQFF.